Listed below are T cell receptor beta chains from one sample, sequenced in a study of identifying expanded T cells in peripheral blood. Assay: immunoSEQ multiplex PCR; the TCRdb copy retains only in-frame clones and omits some. The sample has approximately 75,000 clones; roughly 90% are singletons. The sequenced sample consisted of blood. The receptors derive from a person aged 18 to 69 in good health. The CDR3 runs from the conserved cysteine through the conserved F or W. Fields, in order: V gene, D gene, J gene, clone size, CDR3 DNA, CDR3 protein. A D gene is named only where the DNA matches it firmly. Size is stated for part of the rows, as once, few or many counts, or as a class when the clone is expanded.

V: TRBV29-1
D: TRBD2
J: TRBJ2-3
size: NA
DNA: TGCAGCGTTGAAATTAGCGGGAGAGATACGCAGTATTTT
CDR3: CSVEISGRDTQYF

V: TRBV19
D: TRBD1
J: TRBJ1-5
size: NA
DNA: TGTGCCAGTAGGCGGACAGGGGGCGGTCAGCCCCAGCATTTT
CDR3: CASRRTGGGQPQHF

V: TRBV19
D: TRBD1
J: TRBJ2-2
size: NA
DNA: TGTGCCAGTAGTATACGGGACAGGGGATTGGAGCTGTTTTTT
CDR3: CASSIRDRGLELFF

V: TRBV28
D: NA
J: TRBJ2-5
size: NA
DNA: TGTGCCAGCAGTTTCGAAAAGGGGGAAAACCAAGAGACCCAGTACTTC
CDR3: CASSFEKGENQETQYF

V: TRBV5-1
D: NA
J: TRBJ1-4
size: NA
DNA: TGCGCCAGCAGCTTCGGACAGACAACTAATGAAAAACTGTTTTTT
CDR3: CASSFGQTTNEKLFF

V: TRBV5-5
D: TRBD2
J: TRBJ2-3
size: NA
DNA: TGTGCCAGCACCCTAACTAGCGGGAAATTCAGAAGCACAGATACGCAGTATTTT
CDR3: CASTLTSGKFRSTDTQYF

V: TRBV5-6
D: NA
J: TRBJ2-3
size: NA
DNA: TGTGCCAGCAGCCCGAGGGCGGTCTGGACGCAGTATTTT
CDR3: CASSPRAVWTQYF

V: TRBV28
D: TRBD2
J: TRBJ2-1
size: NA
DNA: TGTGCCAGCAGACCCTCTGGGAGAGCGGGGGATGAACAGTTCTTC
CDR3: CASRPSGRAGDEQFF

V: TRBV29-1
D: NA
J: TRBJ2-4
size: NA
DNA: TGCAGCGTTGAAGAACTAGAGGGCATTCAGTACTTC
CDR3: CSVEELEGIQYF

V: TRBV9
D: NA
J: TRBJ1-1
size: NA
DNA: TGTGCCAGCAGCGTAGAGGACAGCGAGAACACTGAAGCTTTCTTT
CDR3: CASSVEDSENTEAFF

V: TRBV15
D: NA
J: TRBJ1-5
size: NA
DNA: TGTGCCACCAGCAGAGATTGGGGGGCGGGTCAGCCCCAGCATTTT
CDR3: CATSRDWGAGQPQHF

V: TRBV10-3
D: TRBD1
J: TRBJ2-3
size: NA
DNA: TGTGCCATCAGATCCGACAGGGCGAGCACAGATACGCAGTATTTT
CDR3: CAIRSDRASTDTQYF

V: TRBV5-1
D: NA
J: TRBJ2-5
size: NA
DNA: TGCGCCAGCAGCAAGGACAGCTATCCTGGGGGGACCCAGTACTTC
CDR3: CASSKDSYPGGTQYF

V: TRBV4-3
D: NA
J: TRBJ1-2
size: NA
DNA: TGCGCCAGCAGCCAAGCGAGGGTGCGGGGAGTTGGCTACACCTTC
CDR3: CASSQARVRGVGYTF

V: TRBV7-2
D: TRBD2
J: TRBJ2-3
size: NA
DNA: TGTGCCAGCAGCCCCTTAAGCGGGGACACAGATACGCAGTATTTT
CDR3: CASSPLSGDTDTQYF

V: TRBV6-5
D: NA
J: TRBJ2-5
size: NA
DNA: TGTGCCAGCAGCCAGGCGGGGCAGACCCAGTACTTC
CDR3: CASSQAGQTQYF

V: TRBV9
D: TRBD2
J: TRBJ2-3
size: NA
DNA: TGTGCCAGCAGCGTTGCCGCCGGGACTAGCGGGAGCCACACAGATACGCAGTATTTT
CDR3: CASSVAAGTSGSHTDTQYF

V: TRBV28
D: TRBD1
J: TRBJ2-7
size: NA
DNA: TGTGCCAGCAGTCGGGACAGGGGTTACGAGCAGTACTTC
CDR3: CASSRDRGYEQYF

V: TRBV18
D: NA
J: TRBJ2-5
size: NA
DNA: TGTGCCAGCTCACCAGAGACGGGCGGGGAGACCCAGTACTTC
CDR3: CASSPETGGETQYF

V: TRBV9
D: TRBD1
J: TRBJ2-1
size: NA
DNA: TGTGCCAGCAGCGTAGACCCAGGGGGCAGTTTTTTGGTTCAGTTCTTC
CDR3: CASSVDPGGSFLVQFF

V: TRBV6-5
D: TRBD1
J: TRBJ1-2
size: few
DNA: TGTGCCAGCAGTTCGGGACAGGGTGGTGGCTACACCTTC
CDR3: CASSSGQGGGYTF

V: TRBV18
D: TRBD2
J: TRBJ2-5
size: NA
DNA: TGTGCCAGCTCACTCCAGCGGGAGAATCGAGAGACCCAGTACTTC
CDR3: CASSLQRENRETQYF

V: TRBV1
D: NA
J: TRBJ2-6
size: NA
DNA: TGCACCAAAGCGGGGGCCTCTGGGGCCAACGTCCTGACTTTC
CDR3: CTKAGASGANVLTF

V: TRBV6-8
D: NA
J: TRBJ2-2
size: NA
DNA: TGTGCCAGCAGATTCTATTACCCGAACACCGGGGAGCTGTTTTTT
CDR3: CASRFYYPNTGELFF

V: TRBV10-3
D: NA
J: TRBJ1-2
size: NA
DNA: TGTGCCATCAGTGAGGACCTTAACTATGGCTACACCTTC
CDR3: CAISEDLNYGYTF

V: TRBV7-7
D: NA
J: TRBJ2-5
size: NA
DNA: TGTGCTAGCAGCTTAGGGCAGCAAGAGACCCAGTACTTC
CDR3: CASSLGQQETQYF

V: TRBV19
D: TRBD2
J: TRBJ2-7
size: NA
DNA: TGTGCCAGTAGGACTAGCGGGCAGAGCTCCTACGAGCAGTACTTC
CDR3: CASRTSGQSSYEQYF

V: TRBV6-1
D: NA
J: TRBJ2-1
size: NA
DNA: TGTGCCAGCAGTGAAAGGCGGGACCTTTACAATGAGCAGTTCTTC
CDR3: CASSERRDLYNEQFF

V: TRBV4-1
D: NA
J: TRBJ1-1
size: NA
DNA: TGCGCCAGCAGCCTCGGACAGAACACTGAAGCTTTCTTT
CDR3: CASSLGQNTEAFF

V: TRBV27
D: NA
J: TRBJ1-5
size: NA
DNA: TGTGCCAGCAGTTTCGTCAGGGATCAGCCCCAGCATTTT
CDR3: CASSFVRDQPQHF

V: TRBV6-5
D: NA
J: TRBJ1-2
size: NA
DNA: TGTGCCAGCAGTTACTCGTCCGGGGCCTATGGCTACACCTTC
CDR3: CASSYSSGAYGYTF

V: TRBV7-2
D: NA
J: TRBJ2-3
size: NA
DNA: TGTGCCAGCAGCTTAGTAAGGCCTATACTGGGGGAAGATACGCAGTATTTT
CDR3: CASSLVRPILGEDTQYF